These 15 T cell receptor beta chains originate from one sample sequenced in a study of early T cells in non-severe SARS-CoV-2 infection. MiXCR was run by TCRdb on the 5' RACE reads, yielding one entry per CDR3 protein. Among about 55,000 distinct CDR3 sequences listed, roughly 8.2% were seen once. What was sequenced was whole blood. Receptors originate from an adult who was a healthcare worker with PCR-confirmed SARS-CoV-2 infection or an uninfected control (not recorded which).

V is TRBV7-6 and J is TRBJ2-6, with 8 bases lining up with TRBD1. The trim removed 10 bases at V and 4 bases at J, leaving 6 bases unmatched. The length of the CDR3 is 14 residues. Germline-derived CDR1 and CDR2 are SGHVS and FNYEAQ. Here the CDR3 DNA reads TGTGCCACCACAGGGGGGCCCGGGGCCAACGTCCTGACTTTC. Residues: CATTGGPGANVLTF.

The V gene is TRBV5-1, the J gene TRBJ2-3; D is undetermined. The CDR3 spans 14 residues. V was pared by 0 bases and J by 4 bases, with 9 bases between. Germline CDR1 SGHRS, CDR2 YFSETQ. This CDR3 reads CASSLVSASDTQYF. DNA for the CDR3: TGCGCCAGCAGCTTGGTTTCCGCATCAGATACGCAGTATTTT.

About this clonotype itself: One junction end does not reproduce the germline sequence, and a read error may be involved. The V call is TRBV5-1, the J call TRBJ1-1, with TRBD1 matching over 9 bases. In germline, CDR1 is SGHRS, CDR2 YFSETQ. The CDR3 is made up of 13 amino acids. The CDR3 region is CTSSWDRATEAFF. CDR3 bases: TGCACCAGCAGCTGGGACAGGGCCACTGAAGCTTTCTTT.

V and J are TRBV20-1 and TRBJ1-5; perhaps TRBD1 as D (6 bases). This CDR3 region has 13 residues. CDR1 is DFQATT and CDR2 is SNEGSKA in the germline V gene (reference sequence). The ends were cut back, 3 bases at V and 5 bases at J, with 11 bases in the middle. Here the CDR3 reads CSASKQGYQPQHF. CDR3 nucleotides: TGCAGTGCTAGCAAACAGGGTTATCAGCCCCAGCATTTT.

This clonotype was picked up a small number of times. The CDR3 DNA is TGTGCCAGCAGGCACGGCGGGGCTAACAATCAGCCCCAGCATTTT. Encoded protein: CASRHGGANNQPQHF. V gene TRBV12-3 or TRBV12-4 combines with J gene TRBJ1-5; weak D call: TRBD1 (5 bases). Trimming cost V 6 bases and J 3 bases, with 15 bases left between them. The CDR3 runs 15 residues.

V and J are TRBV19 and TRBJ1-5; TRBD1 is a possible D gene (5 bases). This CDR3 is 14 amino acids long. Between the trimmed V and J ends, which lost 7 bases and 5 bases, there was a span of 15 bases. Germline CDR1 reads LNHDA; CDR2 reads SQIVND (reference sequence). CDR3 in DNA: TGTGCCAGTACTCATCGGGGCAGTTATCAGCCCCAGCATTTT. Protein: CASTHRGSYQPQHF.

This clonotype came up a few times. The J gene is TRBJ2-1, the V gene TRBV6-6, with TRBD2 identical over 11 bases. Germline values: CDR1 MNHNY, CDR2 SVGAGI (reference sequence). V shed 5 bases, J shed 4 bases, and the junction held 10 bases outside the gene matches. This CDR3 is 17 amino acids long. CDR3 bases: TGTGCCAGCAGTGGGACTAGCGGCGCCAAGCTTTACAATGAGCAGTTCTTC. Residues: CASSGTSGAKLYNEQFF.

The chain is built from TRBV19 and TRBJ2-6; D gene uncertain. Germline CDR1 LNHDA, CDR2 SQIVND (reference sequence). V lost 5 bases to trimming and J lost 0 bases, with 23 bases between them. CDR3 length: 20 amino acids. The CDR3 sequence is CASSPLAWISRSSGANVLTF. In DNA form, the CDR3 reads TGTGCCAGTAGTCCTCTCGCCTGGATTTCTCGAAGCTCTGGGGCCAACGTCCTGACTTTC.

This clonotype was found many times. The chain employs TRBV12-3 or TRBV12-4 and TRBJ1-5; D may be TRBD1 (5 bases). V was trimmed by 5 bases and J by 3 bases, leaving 8 bases between them. The length of the CDR3 is 13 residues. CDR3 sequence: CASSRTPNQPQHF. CDR3 nucleotides: TGTGCCAGCAGTAGGACACCCAATCAGCCCCAGCATTTT.

This clonotype was seen only a few times. The rearrangement links TRBV12-3 or TRBV12-4 to TRBJ2-2; possible D gene TRBD2, 5 bases. This CDR3 is 12 amino acids long. Deletions cut 6 bases from V and 6 bases from J, with 8 bases between. Here the CDR3 reads CASSYGAGELFF. CDR3 nucleotide sequence: TGTGCCAGCAGCTACGGGGCCGGGGAGCTGTTTTTT.

This clonotype has ten or more counts. The chain uses TRBV18 and TRBJ2-7, with D possibly matching TRBD1 (6 bases). The CDR3 is 15 residues long. The ends were cut back, 0 bases at V and 3 bases at J, with 12 bases in the middle. Looked up from germline, CDR1 is KGHSH and CDR2 is LQKENI. CDR3 amino acids: CASSPPQGSLYEQYF. In DNA, the CDR3 is TGTGCCAGCTCACCACCGCAGGGGTCTCTCTACGAGCAGTACTTC.

This clonotype was detected only a few times. One end of the junction is discordant with germline, which a read error may explain. The J gene is TRBJ2-1, the V gene TRBV3-1; a possible D gene is TRBD1 (5 bases). From germline, CDR1 is LGHDT and CDR2 YNNKEL (reference sequence). The CDR3 length is 13 residues. The CDR3 DNA reads as TGTGCCAGCAGCAAAGACAGTTACAATGAGCAGTTCTTC. It codes for CASSKDSYNEQFF.

V gene TRBV29-1 combines with J gene TRBJ1-1; D unclear. Germline-derived CDR1 and CDR2 are SQVTM and ANQGSEA. V lost 7 bases, J lost 4 bases, and 7 bases lay in between. The CDR3 spans 10 residues. CDR3 DNA: TGCAGCGCGGTGGGCACTGAAGCTTTCTTT. Encoded protein: CSAVGTEAFF.

This clonotype was seen only a few times. The V call is TRBV29-1, the J call TRBJ2-1; TRBD2 aligns across 14 bases. The germline V gene has CDR1 SQVTM and CDR2 ANQGSEA. V gave up 3 bases and J gave up 2 bases; unmatched junction bases: 3. The CDR3 has 16 residues. CDR3 nucleotides: TGCAGCGTTGAGGGGACTAGCGGGAGTACCTACAATGAGCAGTTCTTC. It yields the protein CSVEGTSGSTYNEQFF.

This clonotype was detected only a few times. The chain has TRBV6-1 and TRBJ2-2; D may match TRBD1 or TRBD2 (5 bases each). The germline V gene encodes CDR1 MNHNS and CDR2 SASEGT. Trimming stripped 7 bases from V and 2 bases from J, with 23 bases between. The CDR3 is 18 residues long. The CDR3 protein is CASTLLPSGTTNTGELFF. CDR3 DNA: TGTGCCAGCACCCTCTTGCCCTCGGGGACGACAAACACCGGGGAGCTGTTTTTT.